This TCR beta chain was sequenced in a study of cytomegalovirus exposure and HLA in healthy donors. About the study: Within an early data release were 80 million to 90 million unique TCRs drawn from HLA-typed donors. Findings and limits, study-wide: Accounts indicate the classifier identified cytomegalovirus status with strong specificity and sensitivity. On later analysis, the bulk of CMV-associated TCR beta chains appeared to be HLA-restricted. Judged likely to be a sequencing artifact was a cluster of highly shared sequence variants.

Primers: 60 Vbeta forward and 13 Jbeta reverse. TCRdb keeps only in-frame clones here, not all; method: immunoSEQ multiplex PCR. The table shows 70,000 to 95,000 clones, with roughly 76% occurring only once. As for this clone: Its target is not known.

Germline V gene data show CDR1 as LGHNA and CDR2 as YNFKEQ. The CDR3 loop spans 15 amino acids. Trimming left V 1 base short and J 8 bases short, with 14 bases between. The source of this sequence is a woman aged 25 to 39 in good health and CMV-seronegative. The sample taken for sequencing was PBMCs. The rearrangement links TRBV4-2 to TRBJ1-4, with a possible D match to TRBD1 (6 bases). Here the CDR3 DNA reads TGTGCCAGCAGCCAAGGGGGAGGGGGGGAAGAAAAACTGTTTTTT. Its protein product is CASSQGGGGEEKLFF.